These 15 T cell receptor beta chains were all obtained from the same sample, sequenced in a study of identical twins. One entry per CDR3 protein results from TCRdb running MiXCR on the 5' RACE reads. In the table there are about 570,000 distinct CDR3 sequences, 9.5% to 10% of which are singletons. The same data also went into a second study, on yellow fever vaccine responses in identical twins.

The specimen was PBMCs. The receptors were sampled from a woman aged 18-29 years in good health.

This clonotype came up many times. The chain carries TRBV7-9 and TRBJ2-1; D unclear. Germline V gene lookup returns CDR1 SEHNR and CDR2 FQNEAQ (reference sequence). The CDR3 is made up of 14 amino acids. Trimming cost V 1 base and J 0 bases, with 4 bases left between them. The CDR3 DNA reads as TGTGCCAGCAGCTTAGTACCCTCCTACAATGAGCAGTTCTTC. The encoded protein is CASSLVPSYNEQFF.

This clonotype was counted a few times. This chain joins TRBV27 and TRBJ2-6; D tentatively reads TRBD1 or TRBD2 (5 bases each). Trimming left V 5 bases short and J 0 bases short, with 8 bases between. Germline V gene data show CDR1 as MNHEY and CDR2 as SMNVEV (reference sequence). CDR3 length: 15 amino acids. The CDR3 DNA reads TGTGCCAGCAGTCCCGGGGCCTCTGGGGCCAACGTCCTGACTTTC. Its protein product is CASSPGASGANVLTF.

The rearrangement joins TRBV20-1 to TRBJ2-1; D may correspond to TRBD1 or TRBD2 (5 bases each). Trimming shortened V by 3 bases and J by 12 bases, and 9 bases separated the two germline ends. Germline-derived CDR1 and CDR2 are DFQATT and SNEGSKA (reference sequence). This CDR3 region has 10 residues. The CDR3 here is CSARQGRQFF. The DNA of the CDR3 is TGCAGTGCTAGGCAGGGACGGCAGTTCTTC.

This clonotype was seen many times. The V call is TRBV5-1, the J call TRBJ1-2; the D gene is possibly TRBD1 (6 bases). The CDR3 is 13 residues long. Germline CDR1 and CDR2: SGHRS and YFSETQ. Trimming removed 4 bases from V and 8 bases from J, with 15 bases in between. CDR3: CASSPDSGQGYTF. In DNA, the CDR3 is TGCGCCAGCAGCCCGGACAGCGGTCAGGGCTACACCTTC.

This chain links TRBV7-9 with TRBJ2-7; D is undetermined. CDR3 size: 12 residues. CDR1 and CDR2 (germline): SEHNR, FQNEAQ (reference sequence). V was trimmed by 5 bases and J by 2 bases, leaving 7 bases between them. This CDR3 reads CASSRNAYEQYF. Here the CDR3 DNA reads TGTGCCAGCAGCCGAAACGCCTACGAGCAGTACTTC.

The gene calls are TRBV12-3 or TRBV12-4 and TRBJ2-7, with 7 bases aligning to TRBD2. This CDR3 is built from 14 residues. Trimming removed 5 bases from V and 3 bases from J; junction bases left unmatched: 7. The CDR3 protein is CASSAGTTHYEQYF. The DNA of the CDR3 is TGTGCCAGCAGTGCCGGGACTACCCACTACGAGCAGTACTTC.

This clonotype was counted at least ten times. The genes are TRBV28 and TRBJ2-3, with 8 bases fitting TRBD2. Germline V gene sequence: CDR1 MDHEN, CDR2 SYDVKM. The CDR3 has 15 residues. V trimming: 6 bases; J trimming: 1 base; junction bases outside the gene matches: 6. DNA of the CDR3: TGTGCCAGCAGCCAGCCAGCGGGGGGCACAGATACGCAGTATTTT. Translating gives CASSQPAGGTDTQYF.

This clonotype occurred a few times. The V gene is TRBV20-1, the J gene TRBJ1-4; 9 bases match TRBD1. The V gene's germline CDR1 is DFQATT and CDR2 SNEGSKA (reference sequence). The trim removed 6 bases at V and 8 bases at J, leaving 10 bases unmatched. The CDR3 has 14 amino acids. CDR3 DNA sequence: TGCAGTGCAATACCGGGACAGGGAGGAGAAAAACTGTTTTTT. Protein product: CSAIPGQGGEKLFF.

This chain joins TRBV10-2 and TRBJ2-7, with D possibly matching TRBD1 (6 bases). The germline V gene has CDR1 WSHSY and CDR2 SAAADI. V shed 2 bases and J shed 5 bases, with 16 bases lying between them. The CDR3 length is 15 residues. CDR3 DNA: TGCGCCAGCAGTGAGGGGCAGGGGTTGGGTAACGAGCAGTACTTC. The encoded protein is CASSEGQGLGNEQYF.

This clonotype occurred a few times. The chain joins TRBV4-3 to TRBJ2-6; 13 positions agree with TRBD2. CDR3 length: 23 residues. The trim removed 1 base at V and 0 bases at J, leaving 15 bases unmatched. Germline CDR1 LGHNA, CDR2 YSLEER. For the CDR3, the DNA is TGCGCCAGCAGCCAAGCTTCGTTAGGGACTAGCGGGATAGTAGGCTCTGGGGCCAACGTCCTGACTTTC. Translation: CASSQASLGTSGIVGSGANVLTF.

The rearrangement joins TRBV7-3 to TRBJ2-7; D gene ambiguous. CDR3 length: 15 residues. Looked up from germline, CDR1 is SGHTA and CDR2 is FQGTGA. V was clipped by 0 bases and J by 2 bases, with 11 bases between them. The CDR3 DNA is TGTGCCAGCAGCTTAACCCCGTCAGAAGCCTACGAGCAGTACTTC. This gives the protein CASSLTPSEAYEQYF. Full variable domain (outside the CDR3, taken from reference TRBV7-3 and TRBJ2-7): GAGVSQTPSNKVTEKGKYVELRCDPISGHTALYWYRQSLGQGPEFLIYFQGTGAADDSGLPNDRFFAVRPEGSVSTLKIQRTERGDSAVYLCASSLTPSEAYEQYFGPGTRLTVT.

A few counts support this clonotype. The chain is built from TRBV20-1 and TRBJ2-2, with D uncertain. This CDR3 is 14 amino acids long. CDR1 is DFQATT, CDR2 SNEGSKA, per germline (reference sequence). V was clipped by 0 bases and J by 6 bases, with 11 bases between them. CDR3 nucleotide sequence: TGCAGTGCTAGAGAGGGTGCGCTGGCCGGGGAGCTGTTTTTT. Residues: CSAREGALAGELFF.

This clonotype was counted many times. The chain carries TRBV12-3 or TRBV12-4 and TRBJ1-6; no reliable D call. The CDR3 totals 13 residues. The V end lost 11 bases, the J end lost 0 bases, and 8 bases lay between the germline ends. CDR3 protein: CAVGSSYNSPLHF. The CDR3 DNA sequence: TGTGCCGTGGGGAGCTCCTATAATTCACCCCTCCACTTT.

This clonotype was recorded at least ten times. The V gene is TRBV6-2 or TRBV6-3, the J gene TRBJ2-4, with 7 bases that match TRBD2. Trimming removed 5 bases from V and 0 bases from J; junction bases left unmatched: 10. This CDR3 has 17 residues. Germline V lookup: CDR1 MNHEY, CDR2 SVGEGT. CDR3: CASSATSASIAKNIQYF. CDR3 nucleotides: TGTGCCAGCAGTGCCACTAGCGCTTCAATAGCCAAAAACATTCAGTACTTC.

This clonotype came up many times. This chain links TRBV6-5 with TRBJ1-5; 7 bases match TRBD1. There are 15 residues in the CDR3. Germline CDR1 MNHEY, CDR2 SVGAGI. V was clipped by 4 bases and J by 6 bases; unmatched bases: 9. The CDR3 bases are TGTGCCAGCAGTTCACAGGGGTTTAACAGTCAGCCCCAGCATTTT. This sequence encodes CASSSQGFNSQPQHF.